The rows below give T cell receptor beta chains drawn from one sample of a study of control samples from healthy donors and cancer patients. Sequenced by immunoSEQ multiplex PCR; TCRdb stores in-frame clones only, minus some. The sample comprises 30,000 or so clones, around 94% of which are singletons, and about 6.9% rests with the top ten. Sequenced: blood. These receptors originate from a man aged 55-75 years in good health. Both conserved end residues are part of each CDR3. A D gene is named only where the DNA matches it firmly. Rows may omit the clone size; those that give it use once, few, many or a size class.

v_gene	d_gene	abundance	j_gene	CDR3nt	CDR3aa
TRBV6-6	TRBD1	NA	TRBJ1-1	TGTGCCAGCAGTTACGGGGACAGGGGTAACACTGAAGCTTTCTTT	CASSYGDRGNTEAFF
TRBV19	NA	NA	TRBJ1-1	TGTGCCAGTAGTCTGTGGCCCACTCTTTCTCGGACAGATTGGAACACTGAAGCTTTCTTT	CASSLWPTLSRTDWNTEAFF
TRBV5-6	NA	NA	TRBJ2-7	TGTGCCAGCTACCCCAAGGCAGCCTACGAGCAGTACTTC	CASYPKAAYEQYF
TRBV6-6	NA	NA	TRBJ1-3	TGTGCCAGCAGTTACTCTAACAGTGGGCTAAGGAACACCATATATTTT	CASSYSNSGLRNTIYF
TRBV5-4	NA	NA	TRBJ1-2	TGTGCCAGCAGCTTGGCCGGGACACCGGTGGGCTACACCTTC	CASSLAGTPVGYTF
TRBV28	NA	NA	TRBJ2-1	TGTGCCAGCAGTCTCCGCGGGCACAATGAGCAGTTCTTC	CASSLRGHNEQFF
TRBV23-1	TRBD1	NA	TRBJ1-4	TGCGCCAGCAGTCACCGAGACAGGGTCGGGGAAAAACTGTTTTTT	CASSHRDRVGEKLFF
TRBV6-6	NA	NA	TRBJ1-5	TGTGCCAGCAGTTCTCAGGGGCCCAGTCAGCCCCAGCATTTT	CASSSQGPSQPQHF
TRBV6-5	NA	NA	TRBJ2-2	TGTGCCACCCTACTAGGCCTGAACACCGGGGAGCTGTTTTTT	CATLLGLNTGELFF
TRBV6-2/TRBV6-3	NA	NA	TRBJ1-5	TGTGCCAGCAGTTACTCTGGAGGGGGCAATCAGCCCCAGCATTTT	CASSYSGGGNQPQHF
TRBV6-6	NA	NA	TRBJ1-1	TGTGCCAGCAGTTCCACATACACTGAAGCTTTCTTT	CASSSTYTEAFF
TRBV19	TRBD1	NA	TRBJ1-5	TGTGCCAGTAGTGACAGGGGGGGCAATCAGCCCCAGCATTTT	CASSDRGGNQPQHF
TRBV5-8	NA	NA	TRBJ1-5	TGTGCCAGCAGCTTCGACAGATCTTATAGCAATCAGCCCCAGCATTTT	CASSFDRSYSNQPQHF
TRBV13	NA	NA	TRBJ2-1	TGTGCCAGCAGCCCCGGACGCTACAATGAGCAGTTCTTC	CASSPGRYNEQFF
TRBV19	NA	NA	TRBJ2-1	TGTGCCACCCAGCCCACCCGGAGCTCCTACAATGAGCAGTTCTTC	CATQPTRSSYNEQFF
TRBV6-5	TRBD1	once	TRBJ1-1	TGTGCCAGCAGTTACTCGGGACAGAAGAACACTGAAGCTTTCTTT	CASSYSGQKNTEAFF
TRBV19	NA	NA	TRBJ2-7	TGTGCCAGTAGTCCCTTCGGAGGGGGCGTCTACGAGCAGTACTTC	CASSPFGGGVYEQYF
TRBV10-3	NA	NA	TRBJ2-5	TGTGCCATCAGTGACAGGGCGGAGACCCAGTACTTC	CAISDRAETQYF
TRBV4-1	NA	NA	TRBJ1-2	TGCGCCAGCAGGCCTCGAGGTAACTATGGCTACACCTTC	CASRPRGNYGYTF
TRBV18	NA	once	TRBJ1-2	TGTGCCAGCTCAGCAGGAGCGGACAACCGCTATGGCTACACCTTC	CASSAGADNRYGYTF
TRBV15	TRBD2	NA	TRBJ2-5	TGTGCCACCAGCCCTCTAGGACTAGCGGGGGCTCAGCTTACGGAGACCCAGTACTTC	CATSPLGLAGAQLTETQYF
TRBV28	TRBD2	NA	TRBJ2-1	TGTGCCAGCAGTTTATTGGGACTAGCGGGGGGGCGCTCCTACAATGAGCAGTTCTTC	CASSLLGLAGGRSYNEQFF
TRBV30	NA	NA	TRBJ1-1	TGTGCCTGGAGTGTACTTCTACGGACTCAGAACACTGAAGCTTTCTTT	CAWSVLLRTQNTEAFF